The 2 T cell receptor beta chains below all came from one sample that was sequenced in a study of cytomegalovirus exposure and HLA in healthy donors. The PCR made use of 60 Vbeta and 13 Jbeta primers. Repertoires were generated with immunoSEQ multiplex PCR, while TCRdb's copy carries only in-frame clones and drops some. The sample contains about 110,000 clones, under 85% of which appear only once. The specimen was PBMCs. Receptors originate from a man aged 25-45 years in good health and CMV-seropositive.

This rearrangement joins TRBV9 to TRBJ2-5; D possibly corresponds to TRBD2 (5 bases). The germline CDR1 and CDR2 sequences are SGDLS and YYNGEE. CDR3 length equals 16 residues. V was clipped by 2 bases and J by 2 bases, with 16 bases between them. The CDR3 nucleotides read TGTGCCAGCAGCGTCCTGATCGGGGTCGGTCAAGAGACCCAGTACTTC. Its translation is CASSVLIGVGQETQYF.

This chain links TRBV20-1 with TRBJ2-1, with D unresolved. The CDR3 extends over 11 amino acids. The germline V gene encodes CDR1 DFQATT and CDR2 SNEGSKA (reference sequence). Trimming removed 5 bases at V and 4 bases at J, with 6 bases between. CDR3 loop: CSAPQYNEQFF. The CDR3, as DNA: TGCAGTGCTCCGCAGTACAATGAGCAGTTCTTC.